Presented here are 29 T cell receptor beta chains from one specimen sequenced in a study of T cells in Graves' hyperthyroidism and ophthalmopathy. RNA transcripts gave rise to amplified TCR beta CDR3 regions. The HTBI primer set drove a first-round RT-PCR of the TCR CDR3. TCRdb processed the multiplex PCR reads anew with MiXCR; each CDR3 protein has one entry. The data show 300,000 to 450,000 distinct CDR3 sequences, with approximately 17% seen just once and 35% to 50% held by the top ten. The sequencing input was blood. The origin of the receptors is a man aged 18 to 30 with Graves' ophthalmopathy.

This chain links TRBV4-1 with TRBJ1-4; D gene ambiguous. V was clipped by 0 bases and J by 6 bases, with 14 bases between them. Germline V CDR1 and CDR2: MGHRA, YSYEKL. This CDR3 is 16 amino acids long. Here the CDR3 reads CASSQEGKVAYEKLFF. CDR3 in DNA: TGCGCCAGCAGCCAAGAAGGCAAAGTGGCGTATGAAAAACTGTTTTTT.

This chain uses TRBV4-1 with TRBJ2-3, with 11 bases matching TRBD1. V dropped 3 bases and J dropped 5; count of bases not matched to a gene: 7. CDR3 length: 16 amino acids. Germline V gene sequence: CDR1 MGHRA, CDR2 YSYEKL. CDR3 sequence reads: CASSQADRGLIDTQYF. The CDR3, as DNA: TGCGCCAGCAGCCAGGCGGACAGGGGGCTTATAGATACGCAGTATTTT.

Concerning this clonotype: At one end the junction does not follow the germline gene, possibly because of a read error. The chain recombines TRBV5-1 with TRBJ2-3, with TRBD1 as a possible D gene (6 bases). The CDR3 is 15 residues long. Germline CDR1 SGHRS, CDR2 YFSETQ. This chain's CDR3 is CASGLADSLLDTQYF. CDR3 coding DNA: TGCGCCAGCGGCTTGGCGGACAGCCTTTTAGATACGCAGTATTTT.

This clonotype came up many times. The chain recombines TRBV20-1 with TRBJ2-7; TRBD1 matches 7 bases. The CDR3 covers 15 residues. The J segment lost 2 bases and the V segment lost 4 bases, leaving 11 bases of the junction unmatched. Germline V gene data show CDR1 as DFQATT and CDR2 as SNEGSKA (reference sequence). CDR3 nucleotides: TGCAGTGCTACGACTTGGGGGACAGCCACCTACGAGCAGTACTTC. This encodes CSATTWGTATYEQYF.

Only a few counts were recorded for this clonotype. The rearrangement links TRBV5-1 to TRBJ2-6; tentative D call: TRBD1 (5 bases). V was trimmed by 4 bases and J by 0 bases, leaving 14 bases between them. The germline gives CDR1 SGHRS, CDR2 YFSETQ. The CDR3 contains 17 residues. The CDR3 loop reads CASSPQGDFSGANVLTF. CDR3 DNA sequence: TGCGCCAGCAGCCCCCAGGGTGACTTCTCTGGGGCCAACGTCCTGACTTTC. The variable domain in full, completed from reference TRBV5-1 and TRBJ2-6, reads KAGVTQTPRYLIKTRGQQVTLSCSPISGHRSVSWYQQTPGQGLQFLFEYFSETQRNKGNFPGRFSGRQFSNSRSEMNVSTLELGDSALYLCASSPQGDFSGANVLTFGAGSRLTVL.

This clonotype was detected a few times. V gene TRBV10-1 combines with J gene TRBJ2-3; unclear D gene. The ends were cut back, 3 bases at V and 2 bases at J, with 12 bases in the middle. This CDR3 comprises 15 residues. CDR1 is WNHNN and CDR2 is SYGVQD in the germline V gene (reference sequence). This CDR3 is CASSDPNSLTDTQYF. DNA of the CDR3: TGCGCCAGCAGTGATCCGAACTCACTCACAGATACGCAGTATTTT.

The chain has TRBV18 and TRBJ1-6; the D gene is possibly TRBD1 (5 bases). The CDR3 consists of 15 residues. The V and J ends lost 0 bases and 7 bases respectively, with 10 bases between them. CDR1 and CDR2 (germline): KGHSH, LQKENI. The CDR3 here is CASSPPGENNSPLHF. The CDR3 DNA is TGTGCCAGCTCACCACCAGGGGAAAACAATTCACCCCTCCACTTT.

This clonotype was seen ten or more times. The rearrangement joins TRBV11-2 to TRBJ1-1; no firm D call. The germline CDR1 and CDR2 sequences are SGHAT and FQNNGV. Trimming cost V 5 bases and J 3 bases, with 13 bases left between them. This CDR3 contains 14 residues. Written as DNA, the CDR3 is TGTGCCAGCAGCCCGAACAAGGGTTACACTGAAGCTTTCTTT. It codes for CASSPNKGYTEAFF.

This clonotype was seen many times. This chain links TRBV28 with TRBJ1-2; D is perhaps TRBD1 (5 bases). CDR1 is MDHEN, CDR2 SYDVKM, per germline. V dropped 6 bases and J dropped 0 bases, with 11 bases sitting between them. The CDR3 loop spans 14 amino acids. In DNA, the CDR3 is TGTGCCAGCAGCCAGGGAATTTCTAACTATGGCTACACCTTC. Translated: CASSQGISNYGYTF.

In its sample, this clonotype was seen many times. V and J are TRBV3-1 and TRBJ2-5; D unresolved. The CDR3 is made up of 12 amino acids. Germline CDR1 and CDR2: LGHDT and YNNKEL (reference sequence). Trimming pared 10 bases from V and 5 bases from J, leaving 14 bases between. The CDR3 bases are TGTGCCATCCCCCCGCCCTGGGAGACCCAGTACTTC. Translated, it gives CAIPPPWETQYF.

This clonotype occurred many times. V and J are TRBV29-1 and TRBJ1-1; unclear D gene. This CDR3 is built from 13 residues. The germline V gene has CDR1 SQVTM and CDR2 ANQGSEA. Trimming took off 4 bases at V and 0 bases at J, with 9 bases between the two ends. Here the CDR3 DNA reads TGCAGCGTTGGTGCGGTAATGAACACTGAAGCTTTCTTT. Translated: CSVGAVMNTEAFF. The variable domain in full, completed from reference TRBV29-1 and TRBJ1-1, reads SAVISQKPSRDICQRGTSLTIQCQVDSQVTMMFWYRQQPGQSLTLIATANQGSEATYESGFVIDKFPISRPNLTFSTLTVSNMSPEDSSIYLCSVGAVMNTEAFFGQGTRLTVV.

This clonotype was observed at least ten times. This rearrangement joins TRBV28 to TRBJ1-5; D uncertain. The V and J ends lost 6 bases and 0 bases respectively, with 12 bases between them. Germline CDR1 is MDHEN and CDR2 is SYDVKM. The length of the CDR3 is 15 residues. The CDR3 is CASRLSEISNQPQHF. As DNA, the CDR3 is TGTGCCAGCAGACTCTCAGAAATTAGCAATCAGCCCCAGCATTTT.

The chain carries TRBV7-9 and TRBJ2-5; D not resolved. Trimming pared 5 bases from V and 5 bases from J, leaving 12 bases between. The CDR3 covers 13 residues. Germline V gene data show CDR1 as SEHNR and CDR2 as FQNEAQ (reference sequence). DNA of the CDR3: TGTGCCAGCAGCCCTCAATGGGGTGAGACCCAGTACTTC. Translated: CASSPQWGETQYF.

This clonotype was observed many times. V gene TRBV6-2 or TRBV6-3 combines with J gene TRBJ1-4; no firm D call. Looked up from germline, CDR1 is MNHEY and CDR2 is SVGEGT. The CDR3 is 13 amino acids. Trimming took 2 bases from V and 8 from J, leaving 9 bases between them. The CDR3 reads CASSYGLGEKLFF. CDR3 nucleotides: TGTGCCAGCAGTTACGGCTTGGGCGAAAAACTGTTTTTT.

There are a few counts of this clonotype. The chain employs TRBV9 and TRBJ2-4, with 8 bases matching TRBD1. The CDR3 totals 13 residues. The germline V gene has CDR1 SGDLS and CDR2 YYNGEE. Trimming removed 4 bases from V and 12 bases from J; junction bases left unmatched: 9. CDR3 loop: CASSPIDRGPQYF. The CDR3 bases are TGTGCCAGCAGCCCCATAGACAGGGGCCCTCAGTACTTC. Using reference TRBV9 and TRBJ2-4 for the parts outside the CDR3, the full variable domain is DSGVTQTPKHLITATGQRVTLRCSPRSGDLSVYWYQQSLDQGLQFLIQYYNGEERAKGNILERFSAQQFPDLHSELNLSSLELGDSALYFCASSPIDRGPQYFGAGTRLSVL.

The chain carries TRBV11-2 and TRBJ2-3, with D hard to call. Germline-derived CDR1 and CDR2 are SGHAT and FQNNGV. There are 14 residues in the CDR3. Trimming took off 3 bases at V and 3 bases at J, with 10 bases between the two ends. CDR3 sequence: CASSFTDGTDTQYF. Here the CDR3 DNA reads TGTGCCAGCAGCTTCACCGACGGGACAGATACGCAGTATTTT.

The chain combines TRBV28 with TRBJ2-1; D possibly matches TRBD1 or TRBD2 (5 bases each). From germline, CDR1 is MDHEN and CDR2 SYDVKM. CDR3 length equals 13 residues. The ends were cut back, 10 bases at V and 4 bases at J, with 14 bases in the middle. The CDR3 region is CAITGRTYNEQFF. CDR3 coding DNA: TGTGCCATCACGGGACGCACTTACAATGAGCAGTTCTTC.

This clonotype has a count of ten or more. The chain employs TRBV28 and TRBJ2-5; D perhaps matches TRBD2 (6 bases). Germline V gene lookup returns CDR1 MDHEN and CDR2 SYDVKM. V was clipped by 8 bases and J by 7 bases, with 26 bases between them. This CDR3 contains 16 residues. The DNA of the CDR3 is TGTGCCAGCGGGGGAAGCGGAGGGGCTTGGCGGGGGACCCAGTACTTC. Amino acid sequence: CASGGSGGAWRGTQYF.

The rearrangement uses TRBV6-1 and TRBJ1-4; TRBD1 matches at 10 bases. CDR1 is MNHNS, CDR2 SASEGT, per germline. The CDR3 runs 15 residues. Unmatched junction bases numbered 9, after V lost 6 bases and J lost 8 bases. CDR3 coding DNA: TGTGCCAGCAGCTCCGGGACAGGGGCAATCGAAAAACTGTTTTTT. This encodes CASSSGTGAIEKLFF.

This clonotype was counted many times. The chain carries TRBV7-8 and TRBJ1-2; TRBD1 might be the D (5 bases). V gave up 1 base and J gave up 8 bases, with 8 bases separating them. The CDR3 loop spans 12 amino acids. CDR1 is SGHVS, CDR2 FQNEAQ, per germline. CDR3 amino acids: CASSLGGGGYTF. The CDR3 DNA follows: TGTGCCAGCAGCTTAGGGGGCGGCGGCTACACCTTC.

The chain carries TRBV5-1 and TRBJ2-7, with D perhaps matching TRBD1 (5 bases). This CDR3 comprises 14 residues. The V and J ends lost 2 bases and 2 bases respectively, with 11 bases between them. The V gene's germline CDR1 is SGHRS and CDR2 YFSETQ. The CDR3 here is CASSLTTDPYEQYF. CDR3 in DNA: TGCGCCAGCAGCTTAACGACAGATCCCTACGAGCAGTACTTC.

In its sample, this clonotype was seen a few times. The rearrangement uses TRBV7-9 and TRBJ1-3; D gene unclear. This CDR3 region has 14 residues. V was trimmed by 6 bases and J by 1 base, leaving 10 bases between them. Germline CDR1 and CDR2: SEHNR and FQNEAQ (reference sequence). The CDR3 protein is CASRVGPSGNTIYF. CDR3 nucleotide sequence: TGTGCCAGCAGGGTAGGCCCTTCTGGAAACACCATATATTTT.

The CDR3 nucleotides are TGTGCCATCAGTGGTTCAGGGGGCGATGGCTACACCTTC. It encodes CAISGSGGDGYTF. J is TRBJ1-2 and V is TRBV10-3, with 8 bases fitting TRBD1. Germline CDR1 is ENHRY and CDR2 is SYGVKD. V gave up 4 bases and J gave up 6 bases; unmatched junction bases: 4. The CDR3 totals 13 residues.

This clonotype was seen repeatedly, ten times or more. The chain joins TRBV3-1 to TRBJ1-6; 9 bases map to TRBD1. Trimming took 3 bases from V and 9 from J; bases not matched to a gene: 3. Germline V gives CDR1 LGHDT, CDR2 YNNKEL (reference sequence). The CDR3 contains 14 residues. In nucleotides, the CDR3 is TGTGCCAGCAGCCAGGGACAGGGTGGTTCACCCCTCCACTTT. Translating it yields CASSQGQGGSPLHF. The full variable domain, rest sourced from reference TRBV3-1 and TRBJ1-6, is DTAVSQTPKYLVTQMGNDKSIKCEQNLGHDTMYWYKQDSKKFLKIMFSYNNKELIINETVPNRFSPKSPDKAHLNLHINSLELGDSAVYFCASSQGQGGSPLHFGNGTRLTVT.

This clonotype was recorded at least ten times. V is TRBV5-1 and J is TRBJ1-1, with unresolved D. Germline-derived CDR1 and CDR2 are SGHRS and YFSETQ. The CDR3 length is 14 residues. V lost 6 bases and J lost 2, with 14 bases in between. The CDR3 DNA is TGCGCCAGCATGGTTGGCTCGTCCAACACTGAAGCTTTCTTT. This sequence encodes CASMVGSSNTEAFF. The whole variable domain, filled in from reference TRBV5-1 and TRBJ1-1, reads KAGVTQTPRYLIKTRGQQVTLSCSPISGHRSVSWYQQTPGQGLQFLFEYFSETQRNKGNFPGRFSGRQFSNSRSEMNVSTLELGDSALYLCASMVGSSNTEAFFGQGTRLTVV.

The chain has TRBV4-2 and TRBJ2-1, with a weak D call TRBD2 (5 bases). Germline-derived CDR1 and CDR2 are LGHNA and YNFKEQ. Trimming removed 4 bases at V and 9 bases at J, with 13 bases between. The CDR3 loop spans 13 amino acids. CDR3 sequence (DNA): TGTGCCAGCAGCCGAGTAGCGTGGGCTGAGCAGTTCTTC. Its protein is CASSRVAWAEQFF.

This clonotype showed up just a few times. The chain uses TRBV24-1 and TRBJ2-1, with 7 bases matching TRBD1. V shed 6 bases, J shed 3 bases, and the junction held 4 bases outside the gene matches. The CDR3 totals 14 residues. CDR1 and CDR2 from the germline V gene are KGHDR and SFDVKD. Written as DNA, the CDR3 is TGTGCCACCAGTCAGGGGGTGGGCTACAATGAGCAGTTCTTC. It encodes CATSQGVGYNEQFF.

This clonotype has a handful of counts. The chain links TRBV12-3 or TRBV12-4 to TRBJ1-3, with D unclear. The V end lost 5 bases, the J end lost 0 bases, and 8 bases lay between the germline ends. The CDR3 extends over 14 amino acids. The CDR3 DNA is TGTGCCAGCAGTAAGGAAAGCTCTGGAAACACCATATATTTT. It yields the protein CASSKESSGNTIYF.

Many counts were recorded for this clonotype. The V gene is TRBV7-9, the J gene TRBJ2-1, with D tentatively TRBD2 (5 bases). Germline V CDR1 and CDR2: SEHNR, FQNEAQ (reference sequence). The CDR3 sequence is 11 residues long. The V gene lost 3 bases and the J gene lost 14 bases, with 11 bases spanning the gap. CDR3 in amino acids: CASSLDSEKFF. The CDR3 DNA sequence: TGTGCCAGCAGCTTGGATAGCGAGAAGTTCTTC.